Below, 20 T cell receptor beta chains from the same sample are listed, as sequenced in a study of OX40 agonist ivuxolimab in advanced cancers. Only in-frame clones appear in the TCRdb table, and some are missing; sequencing was by immunoSEQ multiplex PCR. The table includes fewer than 45,000 clones, around nine tenths detected once. The sample consisted of CD4+ or CD8+ T cells sorted from blood, taken in a trial of the OX40 agonist ivuxolimab. These TCRs come from an adult with an advanced solid tumor such as melanoma, head and neck, liver or kidney cancer.

This clone was recorded once. The chain combines TRBV7-9 with TRBJ1-1, with TRBD1 identical over 7 bases. V lost 5 bases, J lost 8 bases, and 2 bases stayed unmatched. CDR1 and CDR2 (germline): SEHNR, FQNEAQ (reference sequence). The CDR3 is 11 amino acids. The CDR3 reads CASSRTGEAFF. The CDR3 region has the DNA TGTGCCAGCAGCCGGACAGGCGAAGCTTTCTTT.

The chain is built from TRBV5-4 and TRBJ1-2, with D perhaps matching TRBD1 (6 bases). Germline assignment: CDR1 SGHNT and CDR2 YYREEE (reference sequence). Trimming removed 0 bases from V and 0 bases from J, with 9 bases in between. The CDR3 covers 15 residues. The CDR3 loop reads CASSLAGTTNYGYTF. CDR3 DNA sequence: TGTGCCAGCAGCTTGGCCGGGACAACTAACTATGGCTACACCTTC.

The count of this clone is one. V usage is TRBV29-1 and J usage is TRBJ1-1; D may be TRBD1 (5 bases). The CDR3 covers 13 residues. V dropped 2 bases and J dropped 8 bases, with 15 bases sitting between them. Germline V gene lookup returns CDR1 SQVTM and CDR2 ANQGSEA. The CDR3 spells CSVEPGGVGEAFF. CDR3 DNA sequence: TGCAGCGTTGAACCCGGGGGAGTGGGCGAAGCTTTCTTT.

CDR3: CASSFPEDEQYF. CDR3 in DNA: TGTGCCAGCAGCTTCCCGGAGGACGAGCAGTACTTC. This chain joins TRBV7-9 and TRBJ2-7; maybe TRBD2 (5 bases). The CDR3 totals 12 residues. Germline V CDR1 and CDR2: SEHNR, FQNEAQ (reference sequence). V dropped 3 bases and J dropped 5 bases, with 8 bases sitting between them.

This rearrangement joins TRBV14 to TRBJ2-7, with 11 bases identical to TRBD2. Germline CDR1 is SGHDN and CDR2 is FVKESK. This CDR3 is built from 19 residues. The V gene end was trimmed by 0 bases and the J gene end by 7 bases; junction bases not matched to a gene: 17. CDR3 region: CASSQEELAGESGLGEQYF. The CDR3 DNA sequence: TGTGCCAGCAGCCAAGAGGAACTAGCGGGAGAATCTGGTTTGGGGGAGCAGTACTTC.

CDR3 sequence: CASSSGTSGRVEQYF. In nucleotides, the CDR3 is TGCGCCAGCAGCTCCGGGACTAGCGGGAGAGTTGAGCAGTACTTC. The rearrangement uses TRBV5-1 and TRBJ2-7; 14 nucleotides line up with TRBD2. V lost 3 bases, J lost 7 bases, and 6 bases stayed unmatched. CDR1 SGHRS and CDR2 YFSETQ come from the germline V gene. This CDR3 contains 15 residues. Filled out from reference TRBV5-1 and TRBJ2-7, the complete variable domain reads KAGVTQTPRYLIKTRGQQVTLSCSPISGHRSVSWYQQTPGQGLQFLFEYFSETQRNKGNFPGRFSGRQFSNSRSEMNVSTLELGDSALYLCASSSGTSGRVEQYFGPGTRLTVT.

Only one count was recorded for this clone. DNA of the CDR3: TGTGCCAGCAGCTTGGAATTCGGGGGAAACTATGGCTACACCTTC. This sequence encodes CASSLEFGGNYGYTF. The chain links TRBV11-2 to TRBJ1-2; possible D gene TRBD1, 5 bases. CDR3 length: 15 amino acids. Germline V gene sequence: CDR1 SGHAT, CDR2 FQNNGV. Trimming cost V 3 bases and J 2 bases, with 13 bases left between them.

This clone was detected only once. V is TRBV6-6 and J is TRBJ1-5; D gene unclear. Between the trimmed V and J ends, which lost 8 bases and 6 bases, there was a span of 8 bases. Germline V gene lookup returns CDR1 MNHNY and CDR2 SVGAGI (reference sequence). This CDR3 region has 11 residues. In DNA form, the CDR3 reads TGTGCCAGCTCCTTCGGTCAGCCCCAGCATTTT. Its protein product is CASSFGQPQHF.

J is TRBJ1-5 and V is TRBV4-1; D not certain. Germline V gene lookup returns CDR1 MGHRA and CDR2 YSYEKL. This CDR3 has 16 residues. Trimming pared 0 bases from V and 6 bases from J, leaving 15 bases between. CDR3 sequence (DNA): TGCGCCAGCAGCCAAGAGCTTTGGGGTATCGGTCAGCCCCAGCATTTT. Protein: CASSQELWGIGQPQHF.

The chain couples TRBV9 to TRBJ2-7; possible D gene TRBD1, 6 bases. The V end was cut by 3 bases, the J end by 3 bases, with 10 bases between. Germline CDR1 SGDLS, CDR2 YYNGEE. CDR3 size: 13 residues. CDR3 loop: CASSGYRDYEQYF. The CDR3 nucleotides are TGTGCCAGCAGCGGTTACAGGGACTACGAGCAGTACTTC.

The chain employs TRBV11-3 and TRBJ1-1; D not certain. With 4 bases removed from V and 2 bases from J, the gap between germline ends came to 5 bases. Germline lookup yields CDR1 SGHNT and CDR2 YENEEA. This CDR3 contains 12 residues. The chain's CDR3 is CASSSSNTEAFF. The CDR3 region has the DNA TGTGCCAGCAGCTCCTCTAACACTGAAGCTTTCTTT. The full variable domain, rest sourced from reference TRBV11-3 and TRBJ1-1, is EAGVVQSPRYKIIEKKQPVAFWCNPISGHNTLYWYLQNLGQGPELLIRYENEEAVDDSQLPKDRFSAERLKGVDSTLKIQPAELGDSAVYLCASSSSNTEAFFGQGTRLTVV.

The sample holds one count of this clone. The V and J genes are TRBV7-9 and TRBJ2-6; tentatively, D is TRBD1 (5 bases). The CDR3 runs 16 residues. V shed 5 bases and J shed 2 bases, with 13 bases lying between them. Germline loops: CDR1 SEHNR, CDR2 FQNEAQ (reference sequence). The CDR3 DNA sequence: TGTGCCAGCAGCCCTAGACAAGGGGCTGGGGCCAACGTCCTGACTTTC. It is translated as CASSPRQGAGANVLTF. The complete variable domain, with remaining parts taken from reference TRBV7-9 and TRBJ2-6, reads DTGVSQNPRHKITKRGQNVTFRCDPISEHNRLYWYRQTLGQGPEFLTYFQNEAQLEKSRLLSDRFSAERPKGSFSTLEIQRTEQGDSAMYLCASSPRQGAGANVLTFGAGSRLTVL.

V gene TRBV27 combines with J gene TRBJ1-2; D remains ambiguous. Germline assignment: CDR1 MNHEY and CDR2 SMNVEV (reference sequence). CDR3 length: 15 amino acids. V was cut by 1 base and J by 4 bases, with 13 bases left in between. CDR3 loop: CASSLLASLTYGYTF. The CDR3 region has the DNA TGTGCCAGCAGTTTATTAGCTTCCCTTACCTATGGCTACACCTTC.

The chain couples TRBV6-1 to TRBJ2-7, with D maybe TRBD1 (6 bases). The germline CDR1 and CDR2 sequences are MNHNS and SASEGT. Trimming removed 4 bases at V and 5 bases at J, with 24 bases between. The CDR3 has 17 residues. The CDR3 coding sequence is TGTGCCAGCAGTGCAACTTCTGGACAGCCTATCCCTAACGAGCAGTACTTC. As protein: CASSATSGQPIPNEQYF.

The chain is built from TRBV30 and TRBJ1-1; no definite D call. The length of the CDR3 is 12 residues. Per the germline V gene, CDR1 is GTSNPN and CDR2 is SVGIG (reference sequence). The V and J ends lost 4 bases and 5 bases respectively, with 11 bases between them. In DNA form, the CDR3 reads TGTGCCTGGACGGGAGGTGGGACTGAAGCTTTCTTT. Encoded protein: CAWTGGGTEAFF.

The rearrangement uses TRBV4-1 and TRBJ1-1; D remains unclear. V lost 3 bases and J 1 base, leaving 9 bases between the germline ends. This CDR3 spans 14 amino acids. In germline, CDR1 is MGHRA, CDR2 YSYEKL. The CDR3 region is CASSHTHKNTEAFF. The CDR3 DNA reads as TGCGCCAGCAGCCACACCCACAAGAACACTGAAGCTTTCTTT.

The chain links TRBV27 to TRBJ1-2, with D tentatively TRBD1 (6 bases). The CDR3 has 15 residues. CDR1 MNHEY and CDR2 SMNVEV come from the germline V gene (reference sequence). V was trimmed by 1 base and J by 1 base, leaving 10 bases between them. The CDR3 is CASSLLGASNYGYTF. The CDR3 nucleotides read TGTGCCAGCAGTTTATTGGGGGCGAGTAACTATGGCTACACCTTC.

The chain links TRBV30 to TRBJ2-7, with D possibly matching TRBD1 (6 bases). V gave up 4 bases and J gave up 3 bases, with 10 bases separating them. Germline CDR1 and CDR2: GTSNPN and SVGIG (reference sequence). The CDR3 is 12 residues long. Here the CDR3 reads CAWTGENYEQYF. The CDR3 DNA sequence: TGTGCCTGGACAGGGGAGAACTACGAGCAGTACTTC.

This clone was detected once. The J gene is TRBJ2-3, the V gene TRBV5-6; D gene unclear. The germline V and J ends were trimmed by 2 bases and 0 bases, with 7 bases remaining between them. Per germline, CDR1 SGHDT and CDR2 YYEEEE. The length of the CDR3 is 14 residues. DNA of the CDR3: TGTGCCAGCAGCTTTGGTTCTAGCACAGATACGCAGTATTTT. Amino acid sequence: CASSFGSSTDTQYF.

The sample holds one count of this clone. V is TRBV6-1 and J is TRBJ1-1; weak D call: TRBD1 (6 bases). Germline-derived CDR1 and CDR2 are MNHNS and SASEGT. The CDR3 spans 14 residues. Trimming stripped 1 base from V and 5 bases from J, with 11 bases between. The CDR3 sequence: CASSEGWGQTEAFF. The CDR3 nucleotides read TGTGCCAGCAGTGAAGGTTGGGGGCAAACTGAAGCTTTCTTT.